Each of the 21 T cell receptor beta chains below was sequenced from the same sample in a study of cytomegalovirus exposure and HLA in healthy donors. The PCR contained 60 Vbeta and 13 Jbeta primers. Sequencing was performed with immunoSEQ multiplex PCR; in TCRdb, only in-frame clones are kept and a portion is missing. The sample has approximately 160,000 clones; about three quarters are singletons. The specimen was PBMCs. The source of these receptors is a woman in her 40s in good health and CMV-seropositive.

The J gene is TRBJ2-3, the V gene TRBV5-1; 7 bases are a match to TRBD1. V shed 2 bases and J 4 bases; nucleotides not matched to a gene: 4. CDR1 SGHRS and CDR2 YFSETQ come from the germline V gene. The CDR3 consists of 14 residues. For the CDR3, the DNA is TGCGCCAGCAGCTTACAGGGGTTCGCAGATACGCAGTATTTT. Translation gives CASSLQGFADTQYF.

The chain recombines TRBV23-1 with TRBJ2-7; D gene uncertain. TRBV23-1 is assigned to the ORF class and has an uncertain function. V was trimmed by 7 bases and J by 1 base, leaving 11 bases between them. The CDR3 contains 13 residues. The CDR3 spells CASKSSTSYEQYF. In DNA form, the CDR3 reads TGCGCCAGCAAGAGTAGCACTTCCTACGAGCAGTACTTC.

This clone was found a few times. The CDR3 DNA reads TGTGCCAGCAGGGCATTTGGGGAGCTGTTTTTT. As protein: CASRAFGELFF. V usage is TRBV6-5 and J usage is TRBJ2-2; D is unclear. Germline V gives CDR1 MNHEY, CDR2 SVGAGI. Trimming shortened V by 6 bases and J by 8 bases, and 7 bases separated the two germline ends. The CDR3 consists of 11 residues.

Comment on this clone: Germline and junction disagree at one end, which may indicate a read error. In DNA, the CDR3 is TGTTCCAGCAGCTTAGAAGTAAGGGGTTCTGGCACTGAAGCTTTCTTT. It yields the protein CSSSLEVRGSGTEAFF. V is TRBV7-9 and J is TRBJ1-1; the D gene is possibly TRBD1 (5 bases). This CDR3 spans 16 amino acids. The germline V gene encodes CDR1 SEHNR and CDR2 FQNEAQ (reference sequence).

This chain links TRBV9 with TRBJ1-3; possible D gene TRBD1, 5 bases. There are 17 residues in the CDR3. The V end was cut by 3 bases, the J end by 0 bases, with 16 bases between. CDR1 is SGDLS and CDR2 is YYNGEE in the germline V gene. The CDR3 region is CASSGLEGLSSGNTIYF. DNA for the CDR3: TGTGCCAGCAGCGGGTTGGAGGGACTGAGCTCTGGAAACACCATATATTTT.

Note on this clone: A read error may account for a junction end that differs from germline. J is TRBJ1-3 and V is TRBV19; 7 bases agree with TRBD1. CDR3 length equals 14 residues. Germline lookup yields CDR1 LNHDA and CDR2 SQIVND (reference sequence). CDR3 DNA sequence: TGTGTCAGTAGTATTCAGGGACAGGGAAACACCATATATTTT. It specifies CVSSIQGQGNTIYF.

A word on this clone: The junction departs from germline at one end; a sequencing error may be responsible. The chain is built from TRBV28 and TRBJ2-4; TRBD1 matches at 9 bases. This CDR3 has 15 residues. Germline V CDR1 and CDR2: MDHEN, SYDVKM. CDR3 sequence (DNA): TGTGCCAGCAGACCGCCCGGGACAGGGTTTGCCCGACCAGACTTC. Translated: CASRPPGTGFARPDF.

This clone was seen only a few times. This chain uses TRBV6-6 with TRBJ1-1; D uncertain. V was trimmed by 2 bases and J by 0 bases, leaving 7 bases between them. The CDR3 consists of 14 residues. CDR1 is MNHNY and CDR2 is SVGAGI in the germline V gene (reference sequence). The CDR3 DNA reads TGTGCCAGCAGTTACCACATGCTGAACACTGAAGCTTTCTTT. Its protein product is CASSYHMLNTEAFF.

The chain joins TRBV7-8 to TRBJ2-7, with D possibly being TRBD2 (5 bases). The CDR3 is 14 residues long. Germline CDR1 reads SGHVS; CDR2 reads FQNEAQ. Trimming left V 4 bases short and J 3 bases short, with 13 bases between. CDR3 in amino acids: CASSSSGKIYEQYF. CDR3 DNA sequence: TGTGCCAGCAGCTCCTCCGGGAAGATCTACGAGCAGTACTTC.

The rearrangement links TRBV5-6 to TRBJ1-1; perhaps TRBD1 as D (5 bases). This CDR3 has 14 residues. Germline V gives CDR1 SGHDT, CDR2 YYEEEE. The germline V and J ends were trimmed by 3 bases and 1 base, with 10 bases remaining between them. The CDR3 DNA reads as TGTGCCAGCAGCTCACCCGGGGGGAACACTGAAGCTTTCTTT. Protein product: CASSSPGGNTEAFF.

V gene TRBV5-4 combines with J gene TRBJ1-3; D is perhaps TRBD1 (6 bases). The germline V and J ends were trimmed by 0 bases and 0 bases, with 13 bases remaining between them. Germline V lookup: CDR1 SGHNT, CDR2 YYREEE (reference sequence). There are 17 residues in the CDR3. The CDR3 loop reads CASSLGATGVSGNTIYF. Written as DNA, the CDR3 is TGTGCCAGCAGCTTGGGGGCGACAGGCGTCTCTGGAAACACCATATATTTT. The variable domain in full, with the rest retrieved from reference TRBV5-4 and TRBJ1-3, is ETGVTQSPTHLIKTRGQQVTLRCSSQSGHNTVSWYQQALGQGPQFIFQYYREEENGRGNFPPRFSGLQFPNYSSELNVNALELDDSALYLCASSLGATGVSGNTIYFGEGSWLTVV.

The rearrangement links TRBV6-1 to TRBJ1-5, with D possibly matching TRBD1 (6 bases). The CDR3 contains 15 residues. V lost 6 bases and J lost 4, with 16 bases in between. Germline V lookup: CDR1 MNHNS, CDR2 SASEGT. CDR3 region: CASRTSQGINQPQHF. CDR3 nucleotide sequence: TGTGCCAGCAGAACGAGTCAGGGGATAAATCAGCCCCAGCATTTT.

The chain joins TRBV7-3 to TRBJ2-3, with 9 nucleotides matching TRBD1. The germline V gene encodes CDR1 SGHTA and CDR2 FQGTGA. This CDR3 is 16 amino acids long. Trimming cost V 6 bases and J 4 bases; bases outside gene matches: 11. The CDR3 loop is CASSAVGQGGSDTQYF. As DNA, the CDR3 is TGTGCCAGCAGTGCCGTGGGACAGGGAGGTTCAGATACGCAGTATTTT.

This clone came up a few times. This rearrangement joins TRBV11-1 to TRBJ2-3; possibly TRBD2 for D (6 bases). The CDR3 sequence is 15 residues long. The germline V gene encodes CDR1 SGHAT and CDR2 FQDESV (reference sequence). Trimming took off 5 bases at V and 5 bases at J, with 17 bases between the two ends. The CDR3 coding sequence is TGTGCCAGCAGCCCCTCCGGGGTGGAGGGAGATACGCAGTATTTT. It codes for CASSPSGVEGDTQYF.

The rearrangement links TRBV5-1 to TRBJ2-2, with TRBD2 matching 7 bases. Germline V gene data show CDR1 as SGHRS and CDR2 as YFSETQ. The CDR3 extends over 14 amino acids. V lost 10 bases to trimming and J lost 0 bases; unmatched junction nucleotides: 6. CDR3 protein: CAGMGGTNTGELFF. CDR3 in DNA: TGCGCCGGCATGGGGGGGACGAACACCGGGGAGCTGTTTTTT.

This clone was recorded once. The DNA for the CDR3 is TGTGCCTGGAGTGTAGGGGCCCCAGATACGCAGTATTTT. Protein product: CAWSVGAPDTQYF. This chain connects TRBV30 to TRBJ2-3, with TRBD1 as a possible D gene (5 bases). This CDR3 contains 13 residues. Germline CDR1 and CDR2: GTSNPN and SVGIG (reference sequence). V lost 0 bases to trimming and J lost 4 bases, with 8 bases between them.

The chain is built from TRBV5-6 and TRBJ1-1, with D unresolved. Deletions cut 2 bases from V and 3 bases from J, with 11 bases between. Germline V gene data show CDR1 as SGHDT and CDR2 as YYEEEE. This CDR3 is built from 14 residues. The CDR3 sequence is CASSFEPRDTEAFF. CDR3 coding DNA: TGTGCCAGCAGCTTCGAGCCACGGGACACTGAAGCTTTCTTT.

V gene TRBV5-4 combines with J gene TRBJ2-1; D is undetermined. The V and J ends lost 0 bases and 2 bases respectively, with 6 bases between them. Germline-derived CDR1 and CDR2 are SGHNT and YYREEE (reference sequence). The CDR3 spans 14 residues. This CDR3 reads CASSLVGAYNEQFF. As DNA, the CDR3 is TGTGCCAGCAGCTTGGTGGGCGCCTACAATGAGCAGTTCTTC.

The chain carries TRBV10-3 and TRBJ1-1, with TRBD1 matching 9 bases. CDR3 size: 14 residues. CDR1 is ENHRY, CDR2 SYGVKD, per germline. The V and J ends lost 7 bases and 6 bases, in that order; junction bases with no gene match: 9. This chain's CDR3 is CAITQGQGRSEAFF. CDR3 sequence (DNA): TGTGCCATCACCCAAGGACAGGGGAGGTCTGAAGCTTTCTTT.

In its sample, this clone was seen once. The chain employs TRBV7-9 and TRBJ2-7, with D perhaps matching TRBD1 (5 bases). The CDR3 loop spans 15 amino acids. The ends were cut back, 4 bases at V and 4 bases at J, with 17 bases in the middle. CDR1 SEHNR and CDR2 FQNEAQ come from the germline V gene (reference sequence). CDR3 sequence: CASSSGPGRGYEQYF. The CDR3 bases are TGTGCCAGCAGCTCAGGCCCAGGGCGTGGGTACGAGCAGTACTTC.

The chain employs TRBV18 and TRBJ2-1; 8 bases match TRBD2. The CDR3 has 14 amino acids. Germline trimming cut 2 bases from V and 8 bases from J; bases unmatched to any gene: 5. Per the germline V gene, CDR1 is KGHSH and CDR2 is LQKENI. CDR3 amino acids: CASSPFGGADEQFF. The CDR3 nucleotides read TGTGCCAGCTCACCATTCGGGGGGGCTGATGAGCAGTTCTTC.